Sequencing of this TCR beta chain was carried out in a study of T-cell reconstitution after alpha-beta-depleted transplantation in children. Unique molecular identifiers tagged the TCRbeta library. Via MiXCR, TCRdb re-called the PCR reads, giving one row per CDR3 protein. The data show over 90,000 distinct CDR3 sequences, about 6% seen once. General study results and limits: Roughly two months post-transplant, alpha-beta T cells reportedly originated from several hundred graft clones that had expanded.

Germline V gene data show CDR1 as SGHTA and CDR2 as FQGNSA. The length of the CDR3 is 13 residues. Deletions cut 6 bases from V and 6 bases from J, with 14 bases between. This clonotype was observed at least ten times. The antigen is undetermined. This sequence originates from a female patient aged 2-15 years who had a stem cell transplant for Fanconi anemia, so the T cells may come from the graft donor. The specimen was PBMCs, mostly from graft donor cells, collected 60 days after TCRalphabeta/CD19-depleted stem cell transplant. V usage is TRBV7-2 and J usage is TRBJ2-5, with D possibly TRBD1 on 6 matching bases. Here the CDR3 reads CASRAGVLKTQYF. In DNA, the CDR3 is TGTGCCAGCAGGGCAGGGGTATTAAAGACCCAGTACTTC.